The 30 T cell receptor beta chains presented below share a single source sample, sequenced in a study of cytomegalovirus exposure and HLA in healthy donors. The table came from immunoSEQ multiplex PCR; TCRdb's copy has only in-frame clones and leaves some out. The sample lists about 130,000 clones, 88% seen once, with about 1.5% in the top ten. Sequencing input: PBMCs. Receptor source: a young man in good health and CMV-seronegative.

This chain joins TRBV5-6 and TRBJ1-2, with 7 nucleotides matching TRBD1. Germline CDR1 and CDR2: SGHDT and YYEEEE. This CDR3 spans 13 amino acids. The J segment lost 6 bases and the V segment lost 4 bases, leaving 6 bases of the junction unmatched. CDR3 loop: CASSARGIHGYTF. The DNA for the CDR3 is TGTGCCAGCAGCGCCAGGGGGATCCATGGCTACACCTTC.

This rearrangement joins TRBV5-1 to TRBJ2-2, with 9 bases fitting TRBD2. V trimming: 6 bases; J trimming: 2 bases; junction bases outside the gene matches: 8. This CDR3 contains 16 residues. Germline loops: CDR1 SGHRS, CDR2 YFSETQ. CDR3 protein: CASKKIAGDNTGELFF. CDR3 DNA sequence: TGCGCCAGCAAAAAAATAGCGGGAGATAACACCGGGGAGCTGTTTTTT.

The chain uses TRBV5-4 and TRBJ1-1, with TRBD1 identical over 7 bases. The germline gives CDR1 SGHNT, CDR2 YYREEE (reference sequence). Trimming removed 3 bases from V and 10 bases from J; junction bases left unmatched: 6. The CDR3 extends over 12 amino acids. CDR3 sequence (DNA): TGTGCCAGCAGCTGGACAGGCTTGGGAGCTTTCTTT. Translating it yields CASSWTGLGAFF. Complete variable domain (other parts from reference TRBV5-4 and TRBJ1-1): ETGVTQSPTHLIKTRGQQVTLRCSSQSGHNTVSWYQQALGQGPQFIFQYYREEENGRGNFPPRFSGLQFPNYSSELNVNALELDDSALYLCASSWTGLGAFFGQGTRLTVV.

This chain connects TRBV6-4 to TRBJ2-5, with D uncertain. The V end lost 7 bases, the J end lost 3 bases, and 12 bases lay between the germline ends. The germline V gene encodes CDR1 MRHNA and CDR2 SNTAGT. The CDR3 is 13 amino acids. This CDR3 is CASILNAEETQYF. The CDR3 bases are TGTGCCAGCATCCTGAATGCGGAAGAGACCCAGTACTTC.

The chain combines TRBV19 with TRBJ2-7; D not certain. V lost 10 bases and J 0 bases, leaving 7 bases between the germline ends. The CDR3 loop spans 11 amino acids. The V gene's germline CDR1 is LNHDA and CDR2 SQIVND (reference sequence). As DNA, the CDR3 is TGTGCCACCCGCGACTCCTACGAGCAGTACTTC. This sequence encodes CATRDSYEQYF.

This clone was seen only once. This rearrangement joins TRBV5-4 to TRBJ2-1; D uncertain. This CDR3 contains 13 residues. V was pared by 4 bases and J by 4 bases, with 9 bases between. Germline assignment: CDR1 SGHNT and CDR2 YYREEE (reference sequence). CDR3 amino acids: CASSRRQYNEQFF. The CDR3 region has the DNA TGTGCCAGCAGCCGGCGGCAGTACAATGAGCAGTTCTTC.

The rearrangement links TRBV7-9 to TRBJ1-2, with no clear D. CDR1 is SEHNR and CDR2 is FQNEAQ in the germline V gene (reference sequence). The CDR3 contains 11 residues. The germline V and J ends were trimmed by 2 bases and 7 bases, with 5 bases remaining between them. The CDR3 spells CASSLQAGYTF. As DNA, the CDR3 is TGTGCCAGCAGCTTACAAGCTGGCTACACCTTC. Variable domain in full (rest from reference TRBV7-9 and TRBJ1-2): DTGVSQNPRHKITKRGQNVTFRCDPISEHNRLYWYRQTLGQGPEFLTYFQNEAQLEKSRLLSDRFSAERPKGSFSTLEIQRTEQGDSAMYLCASSLQAGYTFGSGTRLTVV.

The V and J genes are TRBV6-1 and TRBJ1-5; TRBD1 aligns across 7 bases. The CDR3 extends over 16 amino acids. CDR1 is MNHNS, CDR2 SASEGT, per germline. With V trimmed by 2 bases and J by 3 bases, 7 bases remained unmatched. CDR3 DNA sequence: TGTGCCAGCAGTGAATTCGGACAGGTACCCAATCAGCCCCAGCATTTT. It translates to CASSEFGQVPNQPQHF.

This clone was detected once. The chain uses TRBV7-7 and TRBJ2-5; TRBD1 might be the D (6 bases). Matching the DNA end better, TRBJ2-7 makes the J call doubtful. From germline, CDR1 is SSHAT and CDR2 FNYEAQ (reference sequence). The CDR3 totals 15 residues. The CDR3: CASSQGPGGPYEQYF. CDR3 in DNA: TGTGCCAGCAGCCAGGGACCTGGGGGCCCCTACGAGCAGTACTTC.

This chain connects TRBV28 to TRBJ2-5, with a weak D call TRBD2 (5 bases). Germline V gives CDR1 MDHEN, CDR2 SYDVKM. V was shortened by 2 bases and J by 5 bases, with 12 bases between the two germline ends. The CDR3 length is 14 residues. CDR3 DNA: TGTGCCAGCAGTTTAGGTGGGAGCGGCGAGACCCAGTACTTC. Encoded protein: CASSLGGSGETQYF.

This chain connects TRBV19 to TRBJ2-1, with 12 positions matching TRBD2. This CDR3 has 14 amino acids. The trim removed 9 bases at V and 8 bases at J, leaving 8 bases unmatched. Germline loops: CDR1 LNHDA, CDR2 SQIVND (reference sequence). The CDR3 protein is CASSLAGGPHEQFF. DNA for the CDR3: TGTGCCAGCTCCCTAGCGGGAGGGCCCCATGAGCAGTTCTTC.

V usage is TRBV7-2 and J usage is TRBJ1-2; perhaps TRBD1 as D (6 bases). The CDR3 contains 15 residues. From germline, CDR1 is SGHTA and CDR2 FQGNSA. V was pared by 8 bases and J by 6 bases, with 22 bases between. The DNA of the CDR3 is TGTGCCAGCGCCCTTGATACCGGACAGTTTGATGGCTACACCTTC. Amino acids: CASALDTGQFDGYTF.

The chain links TRBV7-9 to TRBJ2-3; TRBD1 agrees at 8 bases. There are 18 residues in the CDR3. Per the germline V gene, CDR1 is SEHNR and CDR2 is FQNEAQ (reference sequence). After removal of 4 bases from V and 2 bases from J, the junction contained 14 bases not matched to a gene. The CDR3 region is CASSYGYQGARATDTQYF. The CDR3 DNA follows: TGTGCCAGCAGCTACGGATATCAGGGGGCTCGTGCCACAGATACGCAGTATTTT.

J is TRBJ2-6 and V is TRBV5-1, with 8 positions matching TRBD1. Germline CDR1 is SGHRS and CDR2 is YFSETQ. The CDR3 has 18 amino acids. After removal of 0 bases from V and 2 bases from J, the junction contained 7 bases not matched to a gene. CDR3 region: CASSLVPGQGTGANVLTF. Written as DNA, the CDR3 is TGCGCCAGCAGCTTGGTTCCTGGACAGGGTACTGGGGCCAACGTCCTGACTTTC.

The CDR3 reads CASGKREGRYEQYF. DNA for the CDR3: TGTGCTAGTGGGAAGCGGGAGGGCCGCTACGAGCAGTACTTC. V is TRBV12-5 and J is TRBJ2-7; the match to TRBD2 covers 10 bases. The CDR3 consists of 14 residues. The V segment lost 6 bases and the J segment 3 bases; nucleotides outside the gene matches: 5. CDR1 LGHNT and CDR2 FRNRAP come from the germline V gene.

The genes are TRBV4-1 and TRBJ2-7; 8 bases align to TRBD1. CDR3 length: 16 residues. Germline V gene lookup returns CDR1 MGHRA and CDR2 YSYEKL. The ends lost 1 base at V and 3 bases at J; junction bases unmatched: 8. CDR3 DNA sequence: TGCGCCAGCAGCCAAGTAGGGCCGGGACAGGACTACGAGCAGTACTTC. It specifies CASSQVGPGQDYEQYF.

The chain employs TRBV5-1 and TRBJ1-1, with D unresolved. Per germline, CDR1 SGHRS and CDR2 YFSETQ. V lost 0 bases and J 4 bases, leaving 10 bases between the germline ends. This CDR3 is 14 amino acids long. In DNA form, the CDR3 reads TGCGCCAGCAGCTTGGGGGCGATCGGCACTGAAGCTTTCTTT. Its protein product is CASSLGAIGTEAFF.

The chain has TRBV27 and TRBJ1-2; D gene uncertain. Germline loops: CDR1 MNHEY, CDR2 SMNVEV (reference sequence). V lost 2 bases to trimming and J lost 2 bases, with 6 bases between them. There are 13 residues in the CDR3. The CDR3 protein is CASSLGSNYGYTF. The CDR3 bases are TGTGCCAGCAGTTTAGGCTCAAACTATGGCTACACCTTC.

The rearrangement joins TRBV11-1 to TRBJ1-1; TRBD1 agrees at 10 bases. The CDR3 sequence is 14 residues long. Trimming took 5 bases from V and 3 from J; bases not matched to a gene: 3. Germline V gene data show CDR1 as SGHAT and CDR2 as FQDESV (reference sequence). The CDR3 nucleotides read TGTGCCAGCAGCGCGGGACAGGGGTACACTGAAGCTTTCTTT. Amino acids: CASSAGQGYTEAFF.

This rearrangement joins TRBV7-3 to TRBJ2-1; 8 nucleotides align to TRBD2. Trimming took 4 bases from V and 8 from J; bases not matched to a gene: 7. The CDR3 extends over 14 amino acids. Germline V gene lookup returns CDR1 SGHTA and CDR2 FQGTGA. The CDR3 coding sequence is TGTGCCAGCAGCTACGGACTAGCATCGGATGAGCAGTTCTTC. Its protein product is CASSYGLASDEQFF.

The chain is built from TRBV4-1 and TRBJ2-7; 10 nucleotides agree with TRBD2. There are 15 residues in the CDR3. Trimming at V came to 1 base and at J to 3 bases, leaving 3 bases not matched to a gene. Per germline, CDR1 MGHRA and CDR2 YSYEKL. The CDR3 spells CASSQGGTSVYEQYF. The CDR3 DNA reads as TGCGCCAGCAGCCAAGGGGGGACTAGCGTCTACGAGCAGTACTTC.

This clone is a singleton in its sample. The genes are TRBV7-9 and TRBJ1-2, with TRBD1 as a possible D gene (6 bases). The CDR3 covers 14 residues. The germline V gene has CDR1 SEHNR and CDR2 FQNEAQ (reference sequence). The V and J ends lost 5 bases and 8 bases respectively, with 18 bases between them. For the CDR3, the DNA is TGTGCCAGCAGCAGAGAGGCCACAGGGCGAGGCTACACCTTC. Translated: CASSREATGRGYTF. The whole variable domain, remainder taken from reference TRBV7-9 and TRBJ1-2, is DTGVSQNPRHKITKRGQNVTFRCDPISEHNRLYWYRQTLGQGPEFLTYFQNEAQLEKSRLLSDRFSAERPKGSFSTLEIQRTEQGDSAMYLCASSREATGRGYTFGSGTRLTVV.

The V call is TRBV15, the J call TRBJ2-1, with 11 bases identical to TRBD2. This CDR3 spans 17 amino acids. V gave up 0 bases and J gave up 6 bases; unmatched junction bases: 7. Germline CDR1 is LNHNV and CDR2 is YYDKDF (reference sequence). In DNA, the CDR3 is TGTGCCACCAGCAGAGAGAGAGCCCTAGCGGGAGGCAATGAGCAGTTCTTC. This gives the protein CATSRERALAGGNEQFF.

CDR3: CATKSSGSTYEQYF. The DNA of the CDR3 is TGTGCCACAAAAAGTAGCGGGAGCACTTACGAGCAGTACTTC. The chain uses TRBV6-1 and TRBJ2-7; 9 bases line up with TRBD2. V lost 10 bases to trimming and J lost 4 bases; unmatched junction nucleotides: 11. The germline V gene encodes CDR1 MNHNS and CDR2 SASEGT. CDR3 length: 14 residues.

This chain uses TRBV9 with TRBJ1-2, with D perhaps TRBD1 (5 bases). This CDR3 is built from 16 residues. The ends were cut back, 4 bases at V and 0 bases at J, with 16 bases in the middle. The germline CDR1 and CDR2 sequences are SGDLS and YYNGEE. CDR3 in DNA: TGTGCCAGCAGCCCCCCGGGGGGACTAGCTAACTATGGCTACACCTTC. Translated, it gives CASSPPGGLANYGYTF.

The genes are TRBV7-2 and TRBJ2-7, with 8 bases that match TRBD1. V was pared by 2 bases and J by 5 bases, with 8 bases of the junction left unmatched. This CDR3 has 15 amino acids. Germline-derived CDR1 and CDR2 are SGHTA and FQGNSA. CDR3 sequence reads: CASSLRGTGRNEQYF. CDR3 in DNA: TGTGCCAGCAGCTTACGGGGGACAGGCAGGAACGAGCAGTACTTC.

The chain employs TRBV5-1 and TRBJ2-5; TRBD2 is a possible D gene (5 bases). There are 16 residues in the CDR3. The V end was cut by 0 bases, the J end by 1 base, with 13 bases between. Germline V lookup: CDR1 SGHRS, CDR2 YFSETQ. The CDR3 coding sequence is TGCGCCAGCAGCTTGGAGGCGCGCGGGTCCCAAGAGACCCAGTACTTC. Translation gives CASSLEARGSQETQYF. Looking up the rest from reference TRBV5-1 and TRBJ2-5 gives the full variable domain: KAGVTQTPRYLIKTRGQQVTLSCSPISGHRSVSWYQQTPGQGLQFLFEYFSETQRNKGNFPGRFSGRQFSNSRSEMNVSTLELGDSALYLCASSLEARGSQETQYFGPGTRLLVL.

This chain uses TRBV6-5 with TRBJ1-1; 8 nucleotides agree with TRBD1. Germline V gives CDR1 MNHEY, CDR2 SVGAGI. The V gene end was trimmed by 2 bases and the J gene end by 2 bases; junction bases not matched to a gene: 4. The CDR3 is 15 residues long. CDR3 bases: TGTGCCAGCAGTTACGTAGGACAGGGTAACACTGAAGCTTTCTTT. It codes for CASSYVGQGNTEAFF.

The genes are TRBV6-6 and TRBJ2-7, with TRBD2 matching over 14 bases. This CDR3 has 15 amino acids. Germline-derived CDR1 and CDR2 are MNHNY and SVGAGI (reference sequence). The junction had 3 bases not matched to a gene; V was cut back by 5 bases and J by 3 bases. This CDR3 is CASSGTSGRLYEQYF. The CDR3 DNA is TGTGCCAGCAGTGGGACTAGCGGGAGACTCTACGAGCAGTACTTC.

The J gene is TRBJ2-7, the V gene TRBV27; TRBD1 matches at 7 bases. V lost 3 bases, J lost 4 bases, and 6 bases stayed unmatched. Germline V gene lookup returns CDR1 MNHEY and CDR2 SMNVEV (reference sequence). CDR3 length equals 14 residues. The CDR3 region has the DNA TGTGCCAGCAGTTTCCTGGACAGGTTTTACGAGCAGTACTTC. Its translation: CASSFLDRFYEQYF.